The sample holds many counts of the clone carrying this T cell receptor beta chain. Its specificity is unknown. Germline CDR1 reads SGHTA; CDR2 reads FQGNSA. The CDR3 runs 17 residues. V lost 2 bases to trimming and J lost 5 bases, with 18 bases between them. These data originate in a study of T cell repertoires in cytomegalovirus infection. TCRdb itself ran the reads through MiXCR, one entry per CDR3 protein. The sample has about 770,000 distinct CDR3 sequences, around 29% seen once. The V gene is TRBV7-2, the J gene TRBJ1-4; D ambiguous. The TCR sequence derives from a human donor in good health (CMV status not recorded). Some clones in this sample may be carry-over from other donors' samples. The sample in question was cultured CD8+ T cells from PBMCs, obtained from culture after CMV antigen stimulation. CDR3 region: CASSLNGPRRENEKLFF. As DNA, the CDR3 is TGTGCCAGCAGCTTAAACGGACCCCGCCGAGAAAATGAAAAACTGTTTTTT. Full variable domain (outside the CDR3, taken from reference TRBV7-2 and TRBJ1-4): GAGVSQSPSNKVTEKGKDVELRCDPISGHTALYWYRQSLGQGLEFLIYFQGNSAPDKSGLPSDRFSAERTGGSVSTLTIQRTQQEDSAVYLCASSLNGPRRENEKLFFGSGTQLSVL.